This TCR beta chain was recovered during a study of technical replicates of blood from a few donors. Sequenced by immunoSEQ multiplex PCR; TCRdb stores in-frame clones only, minus some. The data contain about 61,000 clones, almost 97% of them singletons. CDR3 length: 16 residues. Between the trimmed V and J ends, which lost 6 bases and 1 base, there was a span of 17 bases. CDR1 and CDR2 (germline): MNHEY, SMNVEV (reference sequence). This sequence joins TRBV27 and TRBJ2-3; TRBD2 might be the D (5 bases). The receptor was derived from a human donor in good health. The sequenced sample consisted of T cells isolated from PBMCs. The CDR3 loop is CASRLGGLFGTDTQYF. The CDR3 region has the DNA TGTGCCAGCAGACTAGGTGGGCTATTTGGCACAGATACGCAGTATTTT.